This TCR beta chain appears in the sequencing data of a study of blood T cell repertoires in COVID-19. Assay used: immunoSEQ multiplex PCR; TCRdb lists only in-frame clones, some missing. The sample lists under 200,000 clones, roughly 86% occurring once. This clone was seen only a few times. Per the germline V gene, CDR1 is SGHRS and CDR2 is YFSETQ. Germline trimming cut 5 bases from V and 9 bases from J; bases unmatched to any gene: 11. This CDR3 has 14 residues. Material for sequencing was peripheral blood. V is TRBV5-1 and J is TRBJ2-5; 9 nucleotides match TRBD2. The origin of this receptor is a woman older than 75 with COVID-19, enrolled during active disease. The CDR3 coding sequence is TGCGCCAGCAGAAAGACTAGCGGAGCTATGGCCCAGTACTTC. Translating gives CASRKTSGAMAQYF.